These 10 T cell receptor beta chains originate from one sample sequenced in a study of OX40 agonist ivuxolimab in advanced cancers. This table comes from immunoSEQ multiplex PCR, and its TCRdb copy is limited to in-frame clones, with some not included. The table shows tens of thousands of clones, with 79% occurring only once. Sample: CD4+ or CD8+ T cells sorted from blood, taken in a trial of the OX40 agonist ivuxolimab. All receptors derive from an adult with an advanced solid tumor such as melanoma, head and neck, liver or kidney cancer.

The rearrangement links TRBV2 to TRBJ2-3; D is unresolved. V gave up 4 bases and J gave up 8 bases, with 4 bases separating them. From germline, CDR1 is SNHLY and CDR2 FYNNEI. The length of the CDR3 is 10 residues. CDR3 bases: TGTGCCAGCAGTGTGGTTACGCAGTATTTT. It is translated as CASSVVTQYF. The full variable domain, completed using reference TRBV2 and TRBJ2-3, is EPEVTQTPSHQVTQMGQEVILRCVPISNHLYFYWYRQILGQKVEFLVSFYNNEISEKSEIFDDQFSVERPDGSNFTLKIRSTKLEDSAMYFCASSVVTQYFGPGTRLTVL.

Here the CDR3 reads CASSYWGGSSNEQFF. The DNA for the CDR3 is TGTGCCAGCAGTTATTGGGGGGGGTCTTCCAATGAGCAGTTCTTC. V is TRBV28 and J is TRBJ2-1; TRBD2 matches at 7 bases. CDR1 and CDR2 (germline): MDHEN, SYDVKM. CDR3 length: 15 residues. After removal of 4 bases from V and 6 bases from J, the junction contained 9 bases not matched to a gene.

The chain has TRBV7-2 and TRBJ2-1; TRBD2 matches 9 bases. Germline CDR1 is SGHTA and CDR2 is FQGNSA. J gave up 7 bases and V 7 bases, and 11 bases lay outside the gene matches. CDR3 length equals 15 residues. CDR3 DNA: TGTGCCAGCAATATTCTAGCGGGATGGAGAAATGAGCAGTTCTTC. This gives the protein CASNILAGWRNEQFF.

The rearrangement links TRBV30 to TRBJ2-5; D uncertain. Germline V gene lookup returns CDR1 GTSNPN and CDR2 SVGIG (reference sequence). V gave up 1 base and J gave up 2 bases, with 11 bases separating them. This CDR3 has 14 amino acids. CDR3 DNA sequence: TGTGCCTGGAGTGCCAGCCGGGCACAAGAGACCCAGTACTTC. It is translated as CAWSASRAQETQYF.

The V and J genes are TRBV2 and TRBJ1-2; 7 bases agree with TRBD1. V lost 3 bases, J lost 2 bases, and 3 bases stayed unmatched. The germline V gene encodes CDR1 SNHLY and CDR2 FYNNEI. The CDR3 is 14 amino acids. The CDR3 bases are TGTGCCAGCAGTGATCGACAGGGCAACTATGGCTACACCTTC. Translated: CASSDRQGNYGYTF.

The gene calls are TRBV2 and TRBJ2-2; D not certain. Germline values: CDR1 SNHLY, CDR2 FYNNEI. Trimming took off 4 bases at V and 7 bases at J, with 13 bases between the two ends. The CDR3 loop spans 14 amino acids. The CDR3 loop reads CASSGWSNDGELFF. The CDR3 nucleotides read TGTGCCAGCAGTGGGTGGTCTAATGACGGGGAGCTGTTTTTT.

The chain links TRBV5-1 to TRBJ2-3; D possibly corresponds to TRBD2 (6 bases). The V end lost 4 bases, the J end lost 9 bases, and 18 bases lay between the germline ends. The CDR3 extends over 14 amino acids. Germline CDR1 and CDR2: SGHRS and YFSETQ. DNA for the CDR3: TGCGCCAGCAGCCAGGGACCGGGAGTTGGGACGCAGTATTTT. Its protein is CASSQGPGVGTQYF.

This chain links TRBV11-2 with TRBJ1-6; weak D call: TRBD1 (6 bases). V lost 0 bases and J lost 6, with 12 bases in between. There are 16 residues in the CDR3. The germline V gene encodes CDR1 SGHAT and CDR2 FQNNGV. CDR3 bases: TGTGCCAGCAGCTTAGAAAGGGGCAGGGGTAATTCACCCCTCCACTTT. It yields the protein CASSLERGRGNSPLHF.

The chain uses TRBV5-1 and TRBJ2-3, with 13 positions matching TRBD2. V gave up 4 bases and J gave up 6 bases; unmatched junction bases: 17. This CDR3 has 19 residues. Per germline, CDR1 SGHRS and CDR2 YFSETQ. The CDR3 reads CASSPVSSGLAGEVDTQYF. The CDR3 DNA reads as TGCGCCAGCAGCCCCGTCTCCTCCGGACTAGCGGGGGAAGTGGATACGCAGTATTTT.

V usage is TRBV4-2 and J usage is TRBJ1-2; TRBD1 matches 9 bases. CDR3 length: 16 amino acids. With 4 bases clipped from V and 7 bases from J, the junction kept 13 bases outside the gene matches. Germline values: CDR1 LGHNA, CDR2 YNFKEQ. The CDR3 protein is CASSRGTGGFKGGYTF. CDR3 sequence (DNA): TGTGCCAGCAGCCGTGGCACAGGGGGCTTTAAGGGTGGCTACACCTTC.